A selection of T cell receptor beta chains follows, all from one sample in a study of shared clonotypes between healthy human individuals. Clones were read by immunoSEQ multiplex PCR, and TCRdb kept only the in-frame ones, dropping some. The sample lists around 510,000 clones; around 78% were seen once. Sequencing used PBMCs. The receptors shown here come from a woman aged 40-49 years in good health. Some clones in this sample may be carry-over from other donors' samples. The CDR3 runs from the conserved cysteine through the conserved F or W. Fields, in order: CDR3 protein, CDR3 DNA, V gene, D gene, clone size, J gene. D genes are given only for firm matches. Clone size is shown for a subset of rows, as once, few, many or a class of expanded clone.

cdr3_aa: CASSLEGTGSYEQYF
cdr3_nt: TGTGCCAGCAGCTTAGAGGGGACAGGCTCTTACGAGCAGTACTTC
v_call: TRBV7-2
d_call: TRBD1
clone_size: .
j_call: TRBJ2-7

cdr3_aa: CASSKGVQGRTEAFF
cdr3_nt: TGTGCCAGCTCAAAGGGGGTACAGGGTAGGACTGAAGCTTTCTTT
v_call: TRBV18
d_call: .
clone_size: .
j_call: TRBJ1-1

cdr3_aa: CASSDPRTSSYEQYF
cdr3_nt: TGTGCCAGCAGCGACCCCAGGACCTCTTCCTACGAGCAGTACTTC
v_call: TRBV5-4
d_call: .
clone_size: .
j_call: TRBJ2-7

cdr3_aa: CASSPNHLGPDTQYF
cdr3_nt: TGTGCCAGCAGCCCTAACCACCTGGGCCCAGATACGCAGTATTTT
v_call: TRBV4-2
d_call: .
clone_size: .
j_call: TRBJ2-3

cdr3_aa: CASSLRQGQWYEQYF
cdr3_nt: TGTGCCAGCAGTTTACGCCAGGGACAGTGGTACGAGCAGTACTTC
v_call: TRBV28
d_call: TRBD1
clone_size: few
j_call: TRBJ2-7

cdr3_aa: CASSPGTGDNEQFF
cdr3_nt: TGTGCCAGCAGTCCCGGGACAGGTGATAATGAGCAGTTCTTC
v_call: TRBV2
d_call: TRBD1
clone_size: .
j_call: TRBJ2-1

cdr3_aa: CASGYGTHEQFF
cdr3_nt: TGTGCCAGCGGGTACGGGACCCATGAGCAGTTCTTC
v_call: TRBV27
d_call: .
clone_size: .
j_call: TRBJ2-1

cdr3_aa: CASSPRSGRIYEQYF
cdr3_nt: TGTGCCAGCAGCCCCCGTAGCGGGAGAATATACGAGCAGTACTTC
v_call: TRBV7-9
d_call: TRBD2
clone_size: few
j_call: TRBJ2-7

cdr3_aa: CASSFPPATNEKLFF
cdr3_nt: TGTGCCAGCAGTTTCCCCCCAGCAACTAATGAAAAACTGTTTTTT
v_call: TRBV28
d_call: .
clone_size: .
j_call: TRBJ1-4

cdr3_aa: CASRRGLAGSGELFF
cdr3_nt: TGTGCCAGCAGAAGGGGACTAGCGGGCTCCGGGGAGCTGTTTTTT
v_call: TRBV6-5
d_call: TRBD2
clone_size: once
j_call: TRBJ2-2

cdr3_aa: CASSATGTGSYEQYF
cdr3_nt: TGCGCCAGCAGCGCCACCGGGACTGGGTCCTACGAGCAGTACTTC
v_call: TRBV5-1
d_call: .
clone_size: .
j_call: TRBJ2-7

cdr3_aa: CASTQGNNQPQHF
cdr3_nt: TGCGCCAGCACCCAGGGGAACAATCAGCCCCAGCATTTT
v_call: TRBV10-1
d_call: .
clone_size: .
j_call: TRBJ1-5

cdr3_aa: CASSLLHTGTGGGYTF
cdr3_nt: TGTGCCAGCAGTCTACTACACACCGGGACAGGGGGTGGCTACACCTTC
v_call: TRBV28
d_call: TRBD1
clone_size: .
j_call: TRBJ1-2

cdr3_aa: CASSGLGLVNEQFF
cdr3_nt: TGTGCCAGCAGTGGCCTGGGACTAGTGAATGAGCAGTTCTTC
v_call: TRBV27
d_call: TRBD2
clone_size: few
j_call: TRBJ2-1

cdr3_aa: CASSNPSGDEQYF
cdr3_nt: TGCGCCAGCAGCAACCCTTCAGGAGACGAGCAGTACTTC
v_call: TRBV5-1
d_call: .
clone_size: few
j_call: TRBJ2-7

cdr3_aa: CASGAISNQPQHF
cdr3_nt: TGTGCCAGCGGAGCGATTAGTAATCAGCCCCAGCATTTT
v_call: TRBV5-8
d_call: .
clone_size: .
j_call: TRBJ1-5

cdr3_aa: CSVVAIPSTNVLTF
cdr3_nt: TGCAGCGTTGTCGCAATCCCCTCGACCAACGTCCTGACTTTC
v_call: TRBV29-1
d_call: .
clone_size: .
j_call: TRBJ2-6

cdr3_aa: CASIGHSNQPQHF
cdr3_nt: TGTGCCAGCATAGGTCATAGCAATCAGCCCCAGCATTTT
v_call: TRBV28
d_call: .
clone_size: few
j_call: TRBJ1-5

cdr3_aa: CAWRPKLAKNIQYF
cdr3_nt: TGTGCCTGGAGACCGAAGTTAGCCAAAAACATTCAGTACTTC
v_call: TRBV30
d_call: .
clone_size: .
j_call: TRBJ2-4

cdr3_aa: CASSGETGLETQYF
cdr3_nt: TGCGCCAGCAGCGGGGAAACAGGGCTGGAGACCCAGTACTTC
v_call: TRBV10-2
d_call: .
clone_size: .
j_call: TRBJ2-5

cdr3_aa: CAWSVGGTGNTIYF
cdr3_nt: TGTGCCTGGAGTGTGGGGGGGACTGGAAACACCATATATTTT
v_call: TRBV30
d_call: .
clone_size: .
j_call: TRBJ1-3

cdr3_aa: CASSYRQGVDEQYF
cdr3_nt: TGTGCCAGCAGTTACCGGCAGGGGGTCGACGAGCAGTACTTC
v_call: TRBV6-5
d_call: TRBD1
clone_size: once
j_call: TRBJ2-7

cdr3_aa: CASSLQAGDYYGYTF
cdr3_nt: TGTGCCAGCAGCTTACAGGCAGGGGATTACTATGGCTACACCTTC
v_call: TRBV7-2
d_call: .
clone_size: once
j_call: TRBJ1-2

cdr3_aa: CAIRLTGFDGYTF
cdr3_nt: TGTGCCATCAGATTAACAGGTTTCGACGGCTACACCTTC
v_call: TRBV10-3
d_call: .
clone_size: once
j_call: TRBJ1-2

cdr3_aa: CASSLGKRDHYEQYF
cdr3_nt: TGTGCCAGCAGTTTAGGAAAGCGGGACCACTACGAGCAGTACTTC
v_call: TRBV28
d_call: TRBD2
clone_size: .
j_call: TRBJ2-7

cdr3_aa: CASSLQSVYGYTF
cdr3_nt: TGTGCCAGCAGCTTGCAGAGCGTCTATGGCTACACCTTC
v_call: TRBV5-4
d_call: .
clone_size: .
j_call: TRBJ1-2

cdr3_aa: CASTSGTGGLQYF
cdr3_nt: TGTGCCAGCACCTCCGGGACAGGGGGTCTGCAGTACTTC
v_call: TRBV2
d_call: TRBD1
clone_size: .
j_call: TRBJ2-7

cdr3_aa: CASSLVGFPQAFF
cdr3_nt: TGTGCCAGCAGTTTAGTGGGGTTCCCCCAAGCTTTCTTT
v_call: TRBV28
d_call: .
clone_size: .
j_call: TRBJ1-1

cdr3_aa: CAIRNRDTSYNEQFF
cdr3_nt: TGTGCCATAAGAAACCGGGACACTAGCTACAATGAGCAGTTCTTC
v_call: TRBV28
d_call: .
clone_size: .
j_call: TRBJ2-1

cdr3_aa: CASSARVDDGYTF
cdr3_nt: TGCGCCAGCAGTGCCAGGGTGGACGATGGCTACACCTTC
v_call: TRBV10-1
d_call: .
clone_size: .
j_call: TRBJ1-2

cdr3_aa: CAWSIPGNTIYF
cdr3_nt: TGTGCCTGGAGTATCCCTGGAAACACCATATATTTT
v_call: TRBV30
d_call: .
clone_size: .
j_call: TRBJ1-3

cdr3_aa: CASSRRIEVGGVSYEQYF
cdr3_nt: TGTGCCAGCAGCAGACGGATTGAGGTTGGCGGGGTCTCCTACGAGCAGTACTTC
v_call: TRBV21-1
d_call: .
clone_size: .
j_call: TRBJ2-7

cdr3_aa: CASSLMIAGGFWNEQFF
cdr3_nt: TGTGCCAGCAGCTTGATGATAGCGGGAGGGTTCTGGAATGAGCAGTTCTTC
v_call: TRBV11-2
d_call: TRBD2
clone_size: .
j_call: TRBJ2-1

cdr3_aa: CASSQEPLGNNEQFF
cdr3_nt: TGCGCCAGCAGCCAAGAACCCCTCGGAAACAATGAGCAGTTCTTC
v_call: TRBV4-3
d_call: .
clone_size: .
j_call: TRBJ2-1

cdr3_aa: CASSQDRQANEKLFF
cdr3_nt: TGTGCCAGCAGCCAAGATAGACAAGCTAATGAAAAACTGTTTTTT
v_call: TRBV4-2
d_call: .
clone_size: .
j_call: TRBJ1-4

cdr3_aa: CASSNRGNGGYTF
cdr3_nt: TGTGCCAGCAGCAACAGGGGGAACGGTGGCTACACCTTC
v_call: TRBV28
d_call: TRBD1
clone_size: .
j_call: TRBJ1-2

cdr3_aa: CAIGTQGEKLFF
cdr3_nt: TGTGCCATCGGGACACAAGGTGAAAAACTGTTTTTT
v_call: TRBV28
d_call: .
clone_size: many
j_call: TRBJ1-4

cdr3_aa: CASSPRGLAGPYNEQFF
cdr3_nt: TGTGCCAGCAGCCCCCGGGGACTAGCGGGACCTTACAATGAGCAGTTCTTC
v_call: TRBV7-9
d_call: TRBD2
clone_size: .
j_call: TRBJ2-1

cdr3_aa: CASSLRGEETQYF
cdr3_nt: TGTGCCAGCAGCTTGAGGGGAGAAGAGACCCAGTACTTC
v_call: TRBV5-4
d_call: .
clone_size: .
j_call: TRBJ2-5

cdr3_aa: CASSLVGEGYGYTF
cdr3_nt: TGTGCCAGCAGCTTGGTAGGAGAAGGCTATGGCTACACCTTC
v_call: TRBV5-4
d_call: .
clone_size: .
j_call: TRBJ1-2

cdr3_aa: CASSPQGGARSGTQYF
cdr3_nt: TGTGCCAGCAGCCCTCAGGGGGGAGCCCGATCAGGGACCCAGTACTTC
v_call: TRBV28
d_call: .
clone_size: .
j_call: TRBJ2-5